This entry lists 18 T cell receptor beta chains sequenced from one sample in a study of blood T cell repertoires in COVID-19. TCRdb's table, derived via immunoSEQ multiplex PCR, lists solely in-frame clones and lacks some. The sample shows about 140,000 clones, 75% to 80% of them seen only once. Sequenced input: PBMCs or T cells enriched from blood (not recorded which). The receptors come from a woman in her forties or fifties who had recovered from COVID-19.

The rearrangement links TRBV7-8 to TRBJ1-3, with 8 bases fitting TRBD1. Trimming at V came to 4 bases and at J to 4 bases, leaving 3 bases not matched to a gene. CDR1 and CDR2 from the germline V gene are SGHVS and FQNEAQ. The CDR3 covers 14 residues. CDR3 DNA sequence: TGTGCCAGCAGCTCCGACAGGGGCGGAAACACCATATATTTT. This encodes CASSSDRGGNTIYF.

The chain links TRBV30 to TRBJ2-5, with TRBD2 matching over 8 bases. The CDR3 contains 14 residues. Germline assignment: CDR1 GTSNPN and CDR2 SVGIG (reference sequence). Trimming took 7 bases from V and 1 from J; bases not matched to a gene: 8. DNA of the CDR3: TGTGCCTTCCGCCGTAGCGGGATCCAAGAGACCCAGTACTTC. Protein sequence: CAFRRSGIQETQYF.

In this sample, this clone turned up a few times. The rearrangement links TRBV27 to TRBJ1-6, with TRBD1 identical over 8 bases. The CDR3 has 13 residues. Trimming at V came to 8 bases and at J to 10 bases, leaving 7 bases not matched to a gene. The germline CDR1 and CDR2 sequences are MNHEY and SMNVEV (reference sequence). CDR3 loop: CASQDRVGSPLHF. The CDR3 coding sequence is TGTGCCAGCCAGGACAGGGTTGGGTCACCCCTCCACTTT.

The V and J genes are TRBV4-1 and TRBJ2-7; 7 nucleotides match TRBD1. V lost 0 bases, J lost 4 bases, and 9 bases stayed unmatched. Germline CDR1 is MGHRA and CDR2 is YSYEKL. The CDR3 has 16 amino acids. DNA of the CDR3: TGCGCCAGCAGCCAAGAATACCCGGCCAGGGGGTACGAGCAGTACTTC. This translates into CASSQEYPARGYEQYF.

This clone has a single count. The rearrangement links TRBV11-3 to TRBJ2-1, with 11 bases matching TRBD2. This CDR3 has 15 residues. J gave up 0 bases and V 8 bases, and 3 bases lay outside the gene matches. The germline V gene has CDR1 SGHNT and CDR2 YENEEA. For the CDR3, the DNA is TGTGCCAGCGCTAGCGGGGGGAGCTCCTACAATGAGCAGTTCTTC. Protein: CASASGGSSYNEQFF.

The chain links TRBV28 to TRBJ2-7; no clear D gene. Germline values: CDR1 MDHEN, CDR2 SYDVKM. CDR3 size: 16 residues. V was clipped by 3 bases and J by 1 base, with 16 bases between them. CDR3 protein: CASSFYRKQLSYEQYF. The CDR3 bases are TGTGCCAGCAGTTTTTACCGGAAACAGCTATCCTACGAGCAGTACTTC.

The V and J genes are TRBV2 and TRBJ1-5; D might be TRBD1 (6 bases). V was pared by 7 bases and J by 0 bases, with 7 bases between. This CDR3 region has 13 residues. The V gene's germline CDR1 is SNHLY and CDR2 FYNNEI. CDR3 loop: CASKGDSNQPQHF. The CDR3 DNA sequence: TGTGCCAGCAAGGGGGATAGCAATCAGCCCCAGCATTTT. Full variable domain (remainder filled in from reference TRBV2 and TRBJ1-5): EPEVTQTPSHQVTQMGQEVILRCVPISNHLYFYWYRQILGQKVEFLVSFYNNEISEKSEIFDDQFSVERPDGSNFTLKIRSTKLEDSAMYFCASKGDSNQPQHFGDGTRLSIL.

The chain has TRBV9 and TRBJ1-3; the match to TRBD1 covers 9 bases. Unmatched junction bases numbered 11, after V lost 3 bases and J lost 4 bases. The germline gives CDR1 SGDLS, CDR2 YYNGEE. This CDR3 region has 17 residues. The CDR3 DNA follows: TGTGCCAGCAGCGAGGGGACAGGGATCGGGATCGGAAACACCATATATTTT. This translates into CASSEGTGIGIGNTIYF.

The chain recombines TRBV9 with TRBJ2-3; 13 positions agree with TRBD2. V gave up 3 bases and J gave up 8 bases; unmatched junction bases: 15. CDR1 is SGDLS, CDR2 YYNGEE, per germline. This CDR3 comprises 18 residues. CDR3 in DNA: TGTGCCAGCAGCGCCGGCACGGGACTAGCGGGGCGCGAGGGTACGCAGTATTTT. Its translation: CASSAGTGLAGREGTQYF. The variable domain in full, completed from reference TRBV9 and TRBJ2-3, reads DSGVTQTPKHLITATGQRVTLRCSPRSGDLSVYWYQQSLDQGLQFLIQYYNGEERAKGNILERFSAQQFPDLHSELNLSSLELGDSALYFCASSAGTGLAGREGTQYFGPGTRLTVL.

The chain has TRBV30 and TRBJ1-2; D remains ambiguous. Germline V gives CDR1 GTSNPN, CDR2 SVGIG (reference sequence). V was cut by 2 bases and J by 4 bases, with 14 bases left in between. The CDR3 contains 14 residues. Written as DNA, the CDR3 is TGTGCCTGGAGTACCGTGACACCTACCTATGGCTACACCTTC. Protein sequence: CAWSTVTPTYGYTF.

The chain employs TRBV7-6 and TRBJ2-1; D not certain. The V gene's germline CDR1 is SGHVS and CDR2 FNYEAQ. Trimming left V 1 base short and J 10 bases short, with 20 bases between. This CDR3 contains 16 residues. CDR3 in DNA: TGTGCCAGCAGCTTAGGTTCCCCGGAGCAGCCCGTAGAGCAGTTCTTC. It is translated as CASSLGSPEQPVEQFF.

V is TRBV7-8 and J is TRBJ1-6; D ambiguous. Germline V gene data show CDR1 as SGHVS and CDR2 as FQNEAQ. Trimming took off 1 base at V and 6 bases at J, with 4 bases between the two ends. CDR3 size: 13 residues. CDR3 DNA: TGTGCCAGCAGCTTAGTCCTTAATTCACCCCTCCACTTT. It yields the protein CASSLVLNSPLHF.

This chain links TRBV12-3 or TRBV12-4 with TRBJ1-1; D remains unclear. This CDR3 is 13 amino acids long. The germline V and J ends were trimmed by 4 bases and 0 bases, with 6 bases remaining between them. The chain's CDR3 is CASSSRMNTEAFF. Here the CDR3 DNA reads TGTGCCAGCAGTTCGAGGATGAACACTGAAGCTTTCTTT.

The chain has TRBV19 and TRBJ1-1; D is perhaps TRBD1 (5 bases). The CDR3 spans 13 residues. V was shortened by 5 bases and J by 11 bases, with 18 bases between the two germline ends. CDR1 and CDR2 (germline): LNHDA, SQIVND (reference sequence). This CDR3 reads CASSFPGLLMAFF. DNA of the CDR3: TGTGCCAGTAGTTTTCCGGGACTTCTTATGGCTTTCTTT.

This clone was seen only a few times. J is TRBJ1-1 and V is TRBV9; TRBD1 is a possible D gene (5 bases). Per germline, CDR1 SGDLS and CDR2 YYNGEE. This CDR3 spans 13 amino acids. Deletions cut 1 base from V and 5 bases from J, with 9 bases between. The CDR3 sequence: CASSVQGGTEAFF. CDR3 sequence (DNA): TGTGCCAGCAGCGTACAGGGAGGAACTGAAGCTTTCTTT. The entire variable domain, with the rest obtained from reference TRBV9 and TRBJ1-1, is as follows: DSGVTQTPKHLITATGQRVTLRCSPRSGDLSVYWYQQSLDQGLQFLIQYYNGEERAKGNILERFSAQQFPDLHSELNLSSLELGDSALYFCASSVQGGTEAFFGQGTRLTVV.

The rearrangement uses TRBV9 and TRBJ2-7; 9 bases are shared with TRBD1. Trimming removed 4 bases from V and 7 bases from J; junction bases left unmatched: 18. Germline V lookup: CDR1 SGDLS, CDR2 YYNGEE. The CDR3 contains 17 residues. CDR3 nucleotide sequence: TGTGCCAGCAGCCCCCGTTCTCGGGGGACAGGGTTCCCTGAGCAGTACTTC. This codes for CASSPRSRGTGFPEQYF.

This clone was observed a few times. J is TRBJ1-1 and V is TRBV11-2; a weak D match, TRBD1 (5 bases). This CDR3 spans 13 amino acids. Germline loops: CDR1 SGHAT, CDR2 FQNNGV. V was pared by 5 bases and J by 4 bases, with 11 bases between. The CDR3, as DNA: TGTGCCAGCAGCCCCCAGGGCCTCACTGAAGCTTTCTTT. Amino acid sequence: CASSPQGLTEAFF.

This sequence joins TRBV7-6 and TRBJ1-2; the D is unclear. This CDR3 contains 13 residues. Trimming removed 5 bases from V and 6 bases from J, with 13 bases in between. The germline CDR1 and CDR2 sequences are SGHVS and FNYEAQ. The CDR3 sequence is CASSPGSLNGYTF. CDR3 in DNA: TGTGCCAGCAGCCCCGGGAGCCTTAATGGCTACACCTTC.